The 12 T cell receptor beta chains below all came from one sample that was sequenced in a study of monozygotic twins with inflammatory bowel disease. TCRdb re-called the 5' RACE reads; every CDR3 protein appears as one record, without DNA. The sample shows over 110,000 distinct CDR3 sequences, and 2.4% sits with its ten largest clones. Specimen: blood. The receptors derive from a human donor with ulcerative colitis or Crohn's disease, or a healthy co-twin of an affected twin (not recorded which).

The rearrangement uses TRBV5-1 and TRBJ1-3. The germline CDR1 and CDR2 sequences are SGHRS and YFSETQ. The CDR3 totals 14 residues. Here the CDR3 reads CASSPDGSGNTIYF.

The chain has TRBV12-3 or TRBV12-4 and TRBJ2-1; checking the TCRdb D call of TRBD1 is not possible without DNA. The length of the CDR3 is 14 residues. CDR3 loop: CASSERQDSNEQFF.

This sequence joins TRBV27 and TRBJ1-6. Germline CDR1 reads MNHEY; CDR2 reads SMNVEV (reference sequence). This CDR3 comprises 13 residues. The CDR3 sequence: CASSFGRNSPLHF.

CDR3 region: CASSYPGQGNTEAFF. The chain employs TRBV5-4 and TRBJ1-1; absent DNA, TCRdb's TRBD1 call cannot be checked. This CDR3 is built from 15 residues. CDR1 is SGHNT, CDR2 YYREEE, per germline (reference sequence). The variable domain in full, completed from reference TRBV5-4 and TRBJ1-1, reads ETGVTQSPTHLIKTRGQQVTLRCSSQSGHNTVSWYQQALGQGPQFIFQYYREEENGRGNFPPRFSGLQFPNYSSELNVNALELDDSALYLCASSYPGQGNTEAFFGQGTRLTVV.

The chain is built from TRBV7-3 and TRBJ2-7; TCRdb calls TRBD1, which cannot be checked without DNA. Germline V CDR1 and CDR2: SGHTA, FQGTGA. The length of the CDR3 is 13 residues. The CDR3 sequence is CASSRGHGDEQYF.

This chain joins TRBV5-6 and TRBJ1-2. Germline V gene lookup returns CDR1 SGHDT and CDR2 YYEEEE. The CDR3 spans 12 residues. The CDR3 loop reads CASSLGGYGYTF.

Here the CDR3 reads CASSLYPGGEQFF. The chain joins TRBV12-3 or TRBV12-4 to TRBJ2-1; there is no DNA to check the TCRdb D call of TRBD1. The CDR3 contains 13 residues.

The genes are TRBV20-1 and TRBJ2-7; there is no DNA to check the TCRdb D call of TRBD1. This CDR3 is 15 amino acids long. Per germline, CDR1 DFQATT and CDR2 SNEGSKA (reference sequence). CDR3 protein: CSATPRRPRKEEQYF.

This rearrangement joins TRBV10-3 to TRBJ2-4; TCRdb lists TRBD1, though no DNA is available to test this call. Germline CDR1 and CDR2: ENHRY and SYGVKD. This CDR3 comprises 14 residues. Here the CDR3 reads CAISTDRAKNMQYF.

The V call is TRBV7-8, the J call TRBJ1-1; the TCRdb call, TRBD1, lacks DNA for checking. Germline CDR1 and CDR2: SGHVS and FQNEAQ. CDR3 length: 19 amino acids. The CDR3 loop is CASSLYGWGFRQGNTEAFF.

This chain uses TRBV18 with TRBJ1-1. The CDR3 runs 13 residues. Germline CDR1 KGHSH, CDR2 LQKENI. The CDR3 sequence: CASSSGIRAEAFF.

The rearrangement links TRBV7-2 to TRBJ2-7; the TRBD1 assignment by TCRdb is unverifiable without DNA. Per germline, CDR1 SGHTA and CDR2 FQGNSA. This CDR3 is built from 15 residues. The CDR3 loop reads CASSLTPQGLYEQYF.